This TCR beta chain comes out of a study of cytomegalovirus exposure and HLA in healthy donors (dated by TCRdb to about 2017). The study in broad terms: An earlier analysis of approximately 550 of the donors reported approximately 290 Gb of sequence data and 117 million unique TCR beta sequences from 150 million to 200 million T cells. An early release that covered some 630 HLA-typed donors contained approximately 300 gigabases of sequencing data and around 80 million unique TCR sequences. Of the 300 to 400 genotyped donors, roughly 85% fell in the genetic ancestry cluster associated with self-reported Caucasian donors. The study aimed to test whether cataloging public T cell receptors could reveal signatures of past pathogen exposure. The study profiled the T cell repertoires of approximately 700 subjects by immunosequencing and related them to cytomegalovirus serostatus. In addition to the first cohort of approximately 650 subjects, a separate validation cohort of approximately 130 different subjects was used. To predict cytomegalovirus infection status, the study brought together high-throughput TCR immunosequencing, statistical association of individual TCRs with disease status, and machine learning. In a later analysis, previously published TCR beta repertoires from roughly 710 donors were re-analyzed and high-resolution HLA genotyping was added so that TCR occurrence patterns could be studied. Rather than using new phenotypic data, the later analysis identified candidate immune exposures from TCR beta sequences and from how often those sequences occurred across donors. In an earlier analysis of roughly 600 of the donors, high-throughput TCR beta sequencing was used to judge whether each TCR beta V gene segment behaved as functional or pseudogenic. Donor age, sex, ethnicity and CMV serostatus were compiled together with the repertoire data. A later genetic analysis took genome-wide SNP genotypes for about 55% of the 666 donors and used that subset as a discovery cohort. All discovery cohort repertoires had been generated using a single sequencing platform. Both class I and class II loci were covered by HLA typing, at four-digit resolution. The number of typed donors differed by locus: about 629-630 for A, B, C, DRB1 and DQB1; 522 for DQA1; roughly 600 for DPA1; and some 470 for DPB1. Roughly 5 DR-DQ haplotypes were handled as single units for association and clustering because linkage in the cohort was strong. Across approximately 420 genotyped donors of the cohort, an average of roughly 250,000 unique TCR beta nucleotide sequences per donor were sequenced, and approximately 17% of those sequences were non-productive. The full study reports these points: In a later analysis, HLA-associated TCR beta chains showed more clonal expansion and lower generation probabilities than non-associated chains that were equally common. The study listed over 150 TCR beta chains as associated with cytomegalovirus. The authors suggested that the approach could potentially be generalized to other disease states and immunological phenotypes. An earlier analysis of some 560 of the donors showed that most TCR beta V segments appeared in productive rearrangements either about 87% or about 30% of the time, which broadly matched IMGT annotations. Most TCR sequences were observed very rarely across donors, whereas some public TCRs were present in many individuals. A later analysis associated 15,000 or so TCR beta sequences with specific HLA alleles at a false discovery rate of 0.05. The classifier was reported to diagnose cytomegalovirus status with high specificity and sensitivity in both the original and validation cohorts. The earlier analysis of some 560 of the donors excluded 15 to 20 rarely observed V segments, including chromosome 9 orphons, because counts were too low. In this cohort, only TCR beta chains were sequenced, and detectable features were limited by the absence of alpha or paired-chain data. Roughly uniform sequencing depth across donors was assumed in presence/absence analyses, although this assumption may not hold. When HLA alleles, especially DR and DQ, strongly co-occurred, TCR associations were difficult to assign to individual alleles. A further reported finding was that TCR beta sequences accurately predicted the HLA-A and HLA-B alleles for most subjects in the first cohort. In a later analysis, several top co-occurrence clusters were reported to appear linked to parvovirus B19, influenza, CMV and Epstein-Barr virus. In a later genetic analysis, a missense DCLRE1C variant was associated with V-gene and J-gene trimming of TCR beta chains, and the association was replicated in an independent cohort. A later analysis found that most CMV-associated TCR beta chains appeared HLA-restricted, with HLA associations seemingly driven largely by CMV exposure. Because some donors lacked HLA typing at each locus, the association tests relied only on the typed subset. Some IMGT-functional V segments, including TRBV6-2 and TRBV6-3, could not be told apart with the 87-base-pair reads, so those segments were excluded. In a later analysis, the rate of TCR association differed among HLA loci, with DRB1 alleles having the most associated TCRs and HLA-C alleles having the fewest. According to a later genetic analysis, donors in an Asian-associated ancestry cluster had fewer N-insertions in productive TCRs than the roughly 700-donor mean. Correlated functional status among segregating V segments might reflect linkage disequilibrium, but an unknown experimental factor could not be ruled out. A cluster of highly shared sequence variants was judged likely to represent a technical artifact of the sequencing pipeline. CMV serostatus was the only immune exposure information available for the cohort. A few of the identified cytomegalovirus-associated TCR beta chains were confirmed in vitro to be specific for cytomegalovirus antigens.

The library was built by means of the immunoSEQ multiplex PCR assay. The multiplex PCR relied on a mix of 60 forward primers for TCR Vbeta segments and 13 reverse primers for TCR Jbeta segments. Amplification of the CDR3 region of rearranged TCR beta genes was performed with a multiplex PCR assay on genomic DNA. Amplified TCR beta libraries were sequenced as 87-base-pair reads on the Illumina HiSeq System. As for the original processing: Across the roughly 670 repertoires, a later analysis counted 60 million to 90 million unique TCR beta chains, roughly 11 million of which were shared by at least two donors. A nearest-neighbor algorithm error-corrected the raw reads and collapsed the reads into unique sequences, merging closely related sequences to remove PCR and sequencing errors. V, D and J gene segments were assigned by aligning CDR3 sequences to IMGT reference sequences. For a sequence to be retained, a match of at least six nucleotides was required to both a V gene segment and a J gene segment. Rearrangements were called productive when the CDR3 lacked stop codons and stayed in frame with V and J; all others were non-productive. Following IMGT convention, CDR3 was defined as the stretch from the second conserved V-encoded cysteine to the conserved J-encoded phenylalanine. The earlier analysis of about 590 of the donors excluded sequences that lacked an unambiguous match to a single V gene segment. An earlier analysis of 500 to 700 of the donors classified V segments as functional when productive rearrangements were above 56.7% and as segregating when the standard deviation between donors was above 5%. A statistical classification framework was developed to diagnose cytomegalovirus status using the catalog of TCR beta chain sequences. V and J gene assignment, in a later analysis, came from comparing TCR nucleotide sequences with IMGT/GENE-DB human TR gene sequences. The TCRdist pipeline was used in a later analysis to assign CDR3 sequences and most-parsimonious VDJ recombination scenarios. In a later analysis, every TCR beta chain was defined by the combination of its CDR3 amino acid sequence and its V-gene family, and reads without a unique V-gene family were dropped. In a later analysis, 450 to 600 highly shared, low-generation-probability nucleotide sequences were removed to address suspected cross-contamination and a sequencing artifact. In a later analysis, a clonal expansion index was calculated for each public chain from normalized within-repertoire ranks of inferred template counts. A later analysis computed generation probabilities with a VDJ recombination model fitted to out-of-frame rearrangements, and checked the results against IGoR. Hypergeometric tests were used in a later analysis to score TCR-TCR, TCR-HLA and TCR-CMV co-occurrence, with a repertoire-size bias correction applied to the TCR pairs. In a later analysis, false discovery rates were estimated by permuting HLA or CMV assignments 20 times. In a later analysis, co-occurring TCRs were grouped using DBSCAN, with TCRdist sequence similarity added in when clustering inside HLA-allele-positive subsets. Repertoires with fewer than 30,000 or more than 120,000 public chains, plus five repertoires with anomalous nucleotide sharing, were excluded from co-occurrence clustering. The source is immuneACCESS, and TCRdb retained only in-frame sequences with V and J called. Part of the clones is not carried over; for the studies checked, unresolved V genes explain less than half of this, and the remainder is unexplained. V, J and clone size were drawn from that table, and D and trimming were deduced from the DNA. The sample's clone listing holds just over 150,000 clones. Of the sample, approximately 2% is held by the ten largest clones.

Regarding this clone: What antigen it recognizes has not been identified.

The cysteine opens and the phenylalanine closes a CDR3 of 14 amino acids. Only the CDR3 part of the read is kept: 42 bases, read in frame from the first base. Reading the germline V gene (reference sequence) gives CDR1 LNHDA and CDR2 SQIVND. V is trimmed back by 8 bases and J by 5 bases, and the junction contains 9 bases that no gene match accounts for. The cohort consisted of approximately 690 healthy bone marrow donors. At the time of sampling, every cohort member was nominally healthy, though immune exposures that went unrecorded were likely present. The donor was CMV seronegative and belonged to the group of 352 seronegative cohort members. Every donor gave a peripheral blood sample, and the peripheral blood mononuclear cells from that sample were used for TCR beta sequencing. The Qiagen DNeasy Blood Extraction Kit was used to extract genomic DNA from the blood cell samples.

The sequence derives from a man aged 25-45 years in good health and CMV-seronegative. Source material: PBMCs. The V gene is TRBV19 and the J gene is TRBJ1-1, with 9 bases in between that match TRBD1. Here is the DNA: TGTGCCAGTCGGGACAGGGCGCTGGGGACTGAAGCTTTCTTT. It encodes CASRDRALGTEAFF.